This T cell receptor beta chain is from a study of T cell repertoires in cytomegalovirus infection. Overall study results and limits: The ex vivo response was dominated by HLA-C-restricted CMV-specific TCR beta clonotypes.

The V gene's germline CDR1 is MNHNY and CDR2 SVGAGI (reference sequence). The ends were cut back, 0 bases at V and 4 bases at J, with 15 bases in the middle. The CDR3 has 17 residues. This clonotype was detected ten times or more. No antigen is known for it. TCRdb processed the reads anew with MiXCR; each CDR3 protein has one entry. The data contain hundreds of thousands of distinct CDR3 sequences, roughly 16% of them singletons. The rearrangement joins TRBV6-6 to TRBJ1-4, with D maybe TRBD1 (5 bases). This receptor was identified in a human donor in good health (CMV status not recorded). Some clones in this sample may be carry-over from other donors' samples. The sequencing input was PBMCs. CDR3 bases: TGTGCCAGCAGTTACTCGAATCAGCAGGGTCTTAATGAAAAACTGTTTTTT. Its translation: CASSYSNQQGLNEKLFF.